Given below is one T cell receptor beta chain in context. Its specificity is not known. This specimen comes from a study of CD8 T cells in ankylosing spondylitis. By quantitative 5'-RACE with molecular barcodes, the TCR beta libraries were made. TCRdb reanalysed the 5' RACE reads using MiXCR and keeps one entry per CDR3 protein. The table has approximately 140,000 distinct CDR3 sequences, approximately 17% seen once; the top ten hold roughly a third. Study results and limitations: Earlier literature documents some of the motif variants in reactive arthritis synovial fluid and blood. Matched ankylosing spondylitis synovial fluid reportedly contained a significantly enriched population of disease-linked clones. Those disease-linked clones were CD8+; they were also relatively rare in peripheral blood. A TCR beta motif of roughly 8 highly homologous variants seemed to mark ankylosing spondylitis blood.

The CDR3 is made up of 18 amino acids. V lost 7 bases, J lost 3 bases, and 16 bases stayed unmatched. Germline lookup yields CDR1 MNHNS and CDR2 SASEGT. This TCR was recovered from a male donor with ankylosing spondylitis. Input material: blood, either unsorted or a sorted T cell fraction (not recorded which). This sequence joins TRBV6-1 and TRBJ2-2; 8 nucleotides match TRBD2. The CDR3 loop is CASTKSAGAVLYTGELFF. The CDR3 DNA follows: TGTGCCAGCACCAAATCAGCGGGAGCTGTTTTGTACACCGGGGAGCTGTTTTTT.